This T cell receptor (beta chain) was identified during a study of cytomegalovirus exposure and HLA in healthy donors. Across the study: Early released data had about 85 million unique TCRs, all coming from HLA-typed donors. Study observations and caveats: What was likely a sequencing artifact was a cluster of highly shared sequence variants. Accurate prediction of most subjects' HLA-A and HLA-B alleles from TCR beta sequences was reported. An ancestry cluster, one associated with Asian ancestry, reportedly showed fewer N-insertions than the approximately 660-donor mean in a later analysis.

This clone showed up just a few times. Its specificity is not known. The germline gives CDR1 SGDLS, CDR2 YYNGEE. V shed 3 bases and J shed 0 bases, with 27 bases lying between them. This CDR3 comprises 21 residues. PCR employed 60 Vbeta and 13 Jbeta primers. Here immunoSEQ multiplex PCR was the method, and the copy in TCRdb shows in-frame clones only, minus some. Of about 190,000 clones listed, roughly 80% are singletons. The receptor was derived from a woman in her twenties or thirties in good health and CMV-seropositive. The chain has TRBV9 and TRBJ1-4, with D perhaps TRBD1 (5 bases). Sequencing input: PBMCs. The CDR3 region is CASSEPPSGFGGTATNEKLFF. The CDR3 DNA follows: TGTGCCAGCAGCGAGCCCCCGTCGGGTTTCGGGGGGACGGCAACTAATGAAAAACTGTTTTTT.